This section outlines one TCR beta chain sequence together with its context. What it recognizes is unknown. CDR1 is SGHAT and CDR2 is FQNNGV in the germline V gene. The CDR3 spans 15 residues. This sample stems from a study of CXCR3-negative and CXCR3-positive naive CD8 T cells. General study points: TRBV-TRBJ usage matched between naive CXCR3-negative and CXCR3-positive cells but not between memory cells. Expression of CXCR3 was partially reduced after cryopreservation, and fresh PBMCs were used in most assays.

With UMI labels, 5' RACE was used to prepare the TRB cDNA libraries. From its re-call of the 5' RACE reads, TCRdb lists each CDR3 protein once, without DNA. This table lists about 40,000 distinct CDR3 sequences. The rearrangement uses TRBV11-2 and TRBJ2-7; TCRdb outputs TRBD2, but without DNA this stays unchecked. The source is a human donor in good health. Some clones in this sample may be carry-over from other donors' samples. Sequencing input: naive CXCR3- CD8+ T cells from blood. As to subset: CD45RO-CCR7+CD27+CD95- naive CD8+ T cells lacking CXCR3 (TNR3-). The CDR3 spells CASSLAMGTVTEQYF. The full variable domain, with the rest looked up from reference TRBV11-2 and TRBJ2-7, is EAGVAQSPRYKIIEKRQSVAFWCNPISGHATLYWYQQILGQGPKLLIQFQNNGVVDDSQLPKDRFSAERLKGVDSTLKIQPAKLEDSAVYLCASSLAMGTVTEQYFGPGTRLTVT.